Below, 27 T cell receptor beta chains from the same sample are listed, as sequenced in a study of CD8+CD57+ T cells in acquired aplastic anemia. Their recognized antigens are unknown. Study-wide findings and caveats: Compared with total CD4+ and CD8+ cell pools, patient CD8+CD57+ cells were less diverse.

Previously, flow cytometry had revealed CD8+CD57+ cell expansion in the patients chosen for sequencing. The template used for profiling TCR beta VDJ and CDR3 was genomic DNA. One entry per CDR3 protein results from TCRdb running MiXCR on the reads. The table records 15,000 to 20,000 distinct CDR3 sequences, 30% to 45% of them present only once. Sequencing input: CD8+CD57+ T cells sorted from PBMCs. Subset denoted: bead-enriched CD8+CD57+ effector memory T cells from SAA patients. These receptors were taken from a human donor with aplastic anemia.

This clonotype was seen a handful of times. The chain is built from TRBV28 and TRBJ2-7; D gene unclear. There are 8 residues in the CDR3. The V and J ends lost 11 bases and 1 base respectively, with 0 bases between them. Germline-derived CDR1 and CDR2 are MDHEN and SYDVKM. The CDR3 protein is CASYEQYF. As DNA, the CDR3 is TGTGCCTCCTACGAGCAGTACTTC. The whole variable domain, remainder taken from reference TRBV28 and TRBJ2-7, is DVKVTQSSRYLVKRTGEKVFLECVQDMDHENMFWYRQDPGLGLRLIYFSYDVKMKEKGDIPEGYSVSREKKERFSLILESASTNQTSMYLCASYEQYFGPGTRLTVT.

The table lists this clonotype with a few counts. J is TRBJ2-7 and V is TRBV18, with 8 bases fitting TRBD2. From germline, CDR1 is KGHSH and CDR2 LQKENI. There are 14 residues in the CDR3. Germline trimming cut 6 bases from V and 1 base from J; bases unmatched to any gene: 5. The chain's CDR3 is CASSGGVGSYEQYF. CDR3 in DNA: TGTGCCAGCTCCGGGGGGGTCGGGTCCTACGAGCAGTACTTC.

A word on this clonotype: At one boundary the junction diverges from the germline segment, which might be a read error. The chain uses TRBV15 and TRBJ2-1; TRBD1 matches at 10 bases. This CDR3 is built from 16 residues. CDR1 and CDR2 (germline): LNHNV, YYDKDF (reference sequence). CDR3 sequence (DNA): TGTGCCGCCAGCTCCAGGTCGGGACAGGGGTTGAATGAGCAGTTCTTC. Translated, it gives CAASSRSGQGLNEQFF.

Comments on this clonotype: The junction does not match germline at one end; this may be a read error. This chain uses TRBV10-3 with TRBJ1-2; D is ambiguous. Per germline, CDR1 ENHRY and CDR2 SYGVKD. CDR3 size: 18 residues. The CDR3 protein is CATSELGPEYVGNYGYTF. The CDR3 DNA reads TGTGCCACCAGTGAGCTAGGGCCAGAGTACGTCGGAAACTATGGCTACACCTTC.

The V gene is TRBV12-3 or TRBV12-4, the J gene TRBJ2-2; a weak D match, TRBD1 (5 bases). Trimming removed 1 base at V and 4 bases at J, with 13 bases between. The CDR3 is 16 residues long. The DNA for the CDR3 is TGTGCCAGCAGTTTAGGGGCCGCAGGGTCCACCGGGGAGCTGTTTTTT. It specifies CASSLGAAGSTGELFF.

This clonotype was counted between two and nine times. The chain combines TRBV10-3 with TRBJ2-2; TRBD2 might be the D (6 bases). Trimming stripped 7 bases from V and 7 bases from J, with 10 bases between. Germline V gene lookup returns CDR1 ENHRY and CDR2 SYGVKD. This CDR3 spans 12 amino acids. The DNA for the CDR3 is TGTGCCATCACGGGGGACGGCGGGGAGCTGTTTTTT. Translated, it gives CAITGDGGELFF.

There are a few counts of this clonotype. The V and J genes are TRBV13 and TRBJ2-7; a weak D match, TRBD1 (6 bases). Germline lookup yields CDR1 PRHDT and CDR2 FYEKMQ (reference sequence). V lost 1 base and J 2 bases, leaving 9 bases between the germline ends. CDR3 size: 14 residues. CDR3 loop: CASSLEGDTYEQYF. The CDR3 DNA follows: TGTGCCAGCAGCTTAGAGGGGGATACCTACGAGCAGTACTTC.

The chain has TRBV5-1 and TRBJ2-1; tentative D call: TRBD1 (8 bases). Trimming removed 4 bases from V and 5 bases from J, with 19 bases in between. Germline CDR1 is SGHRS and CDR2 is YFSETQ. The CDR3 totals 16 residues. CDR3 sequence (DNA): TGCGCCAGCAGCCGGACAGGGAGGGTTAGGAACAATGAGCAGTTCTTC. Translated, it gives CASSRTGRVRNNEQFF.

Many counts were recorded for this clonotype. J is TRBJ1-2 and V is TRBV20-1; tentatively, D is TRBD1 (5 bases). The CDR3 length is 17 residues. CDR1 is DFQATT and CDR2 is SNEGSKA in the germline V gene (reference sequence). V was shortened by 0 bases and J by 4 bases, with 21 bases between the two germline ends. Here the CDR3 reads CSARDYTAGKVGYGYTF. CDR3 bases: TGCAGTGCTAGAGATTATACCGCAGGGAAGGTCGGCTATGGCTACACCTTC.

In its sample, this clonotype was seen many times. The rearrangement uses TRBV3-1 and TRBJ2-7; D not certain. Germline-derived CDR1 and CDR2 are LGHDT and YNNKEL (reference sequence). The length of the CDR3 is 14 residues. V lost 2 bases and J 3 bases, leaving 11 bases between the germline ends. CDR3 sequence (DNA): TGTGCCAGCAGCCAAACCGATGAAGGCTACGAGCAGTACTTC. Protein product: CASSQTDEGYEQYF.

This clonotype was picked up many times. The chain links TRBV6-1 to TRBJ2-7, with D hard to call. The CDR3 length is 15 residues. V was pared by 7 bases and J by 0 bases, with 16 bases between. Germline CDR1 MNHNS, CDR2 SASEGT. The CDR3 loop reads CASIPGASRSYEQYF. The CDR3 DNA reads TGTGCCAGCATACCCGGTGCGAGCCGCTCCTACGAGCAGTACTTC.

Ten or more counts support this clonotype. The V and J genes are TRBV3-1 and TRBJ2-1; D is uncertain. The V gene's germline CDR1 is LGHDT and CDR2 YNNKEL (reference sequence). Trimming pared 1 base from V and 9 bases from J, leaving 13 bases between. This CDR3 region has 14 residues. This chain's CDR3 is CASSQGLIYAEQFF. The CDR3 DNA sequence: TGTGCCAGCAGCCAAGGACTGATCTACGCTGAGCAGTTCTTC.

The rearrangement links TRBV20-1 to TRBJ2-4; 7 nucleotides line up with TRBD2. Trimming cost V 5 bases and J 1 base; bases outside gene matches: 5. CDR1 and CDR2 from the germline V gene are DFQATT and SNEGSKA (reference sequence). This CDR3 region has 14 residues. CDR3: CSAGGGDAKNIQYF. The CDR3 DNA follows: TGCAGTGCTGGGGGAGGGGACGCCAAAAACATTCAGTACTTC.

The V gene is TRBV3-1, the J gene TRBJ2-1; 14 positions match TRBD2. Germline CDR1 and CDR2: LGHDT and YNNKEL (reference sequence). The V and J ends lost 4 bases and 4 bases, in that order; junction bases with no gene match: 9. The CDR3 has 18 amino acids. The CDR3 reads CASSRGTSGSNLYNEQFF. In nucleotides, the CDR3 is TGTGCCAGCAGCCGCGGGACTAGCGGGAGCAATCTTTACAATGAGCAGTTCTTC.

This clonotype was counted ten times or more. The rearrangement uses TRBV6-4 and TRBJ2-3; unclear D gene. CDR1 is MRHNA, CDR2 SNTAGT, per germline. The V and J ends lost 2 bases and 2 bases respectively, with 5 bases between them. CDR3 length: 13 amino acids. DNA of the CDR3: TGTGCCAGCAGTGACGGTCCCACAGATACGCAGTATTTT. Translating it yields CASSDGPTDTQYF.

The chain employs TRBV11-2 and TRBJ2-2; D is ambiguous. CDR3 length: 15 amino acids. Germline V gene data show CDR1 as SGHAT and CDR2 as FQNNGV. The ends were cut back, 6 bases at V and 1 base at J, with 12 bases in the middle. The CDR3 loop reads CASSHSSGNTGELFF. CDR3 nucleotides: TGTGCCAGCAGTCACAGCTCCGGGAACACCGGGGAGCTGTTTTTT.

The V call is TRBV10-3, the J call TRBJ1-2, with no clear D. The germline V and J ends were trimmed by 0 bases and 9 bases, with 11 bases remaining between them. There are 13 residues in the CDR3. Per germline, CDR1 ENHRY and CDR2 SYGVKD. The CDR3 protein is CAISESTRSRYTF. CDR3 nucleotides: TGTGCCATCAGTGAGTCCACCAGGAGCCGCTACACCTTC.

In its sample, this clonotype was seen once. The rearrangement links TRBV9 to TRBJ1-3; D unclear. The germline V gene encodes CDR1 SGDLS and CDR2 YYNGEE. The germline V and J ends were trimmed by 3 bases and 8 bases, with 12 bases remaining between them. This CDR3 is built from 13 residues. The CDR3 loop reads CASSDPFGDTIYF. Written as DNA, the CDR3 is TGTGCCAGCAGCGACCCGTTCGGGGACACCATATATTTT.

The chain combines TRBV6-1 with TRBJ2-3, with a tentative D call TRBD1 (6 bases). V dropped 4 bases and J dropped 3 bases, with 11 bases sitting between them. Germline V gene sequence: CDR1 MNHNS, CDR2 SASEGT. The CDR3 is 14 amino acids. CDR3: CASSANRATDTQYF. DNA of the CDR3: TGTGCCAGCAGTGCGAACAGGGCTACAGATACGCAGTATTTT.

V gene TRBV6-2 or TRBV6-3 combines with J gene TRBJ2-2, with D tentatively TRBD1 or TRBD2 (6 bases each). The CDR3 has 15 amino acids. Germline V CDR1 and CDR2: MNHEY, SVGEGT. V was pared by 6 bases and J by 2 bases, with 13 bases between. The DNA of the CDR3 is TGTGCCAGCAGCAGGACGGGGGCCAACACCGGGGAGCTGTTTTTT. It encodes CASSRTGANTGELFF.

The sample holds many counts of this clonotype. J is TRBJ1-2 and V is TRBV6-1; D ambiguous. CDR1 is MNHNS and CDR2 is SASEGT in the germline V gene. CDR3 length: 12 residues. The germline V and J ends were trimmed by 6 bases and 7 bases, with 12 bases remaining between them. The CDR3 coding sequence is TGTGCCAGCAGCCCCGGGATAACTGGCTACACCTTC. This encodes CASSPGITGYTF.

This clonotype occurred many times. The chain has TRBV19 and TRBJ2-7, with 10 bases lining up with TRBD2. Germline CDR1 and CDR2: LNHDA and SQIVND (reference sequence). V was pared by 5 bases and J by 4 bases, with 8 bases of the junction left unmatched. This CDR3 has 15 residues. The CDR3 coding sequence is TGTGCCAGTAGTCCCTCAAGCGGGGGGGCATACGAGCAGTACTTC. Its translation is CASSPSSGGAYEQYF. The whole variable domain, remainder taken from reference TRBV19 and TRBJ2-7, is DGGITQSPKYLFRKEGQNVTLSCEQNLNHDAMYWYRQDPGQGLRLIYYSQIVNDFQKGDIAEGYSVSREKKESFPLTVTSAQKNPTAFYLCASSPSSGGAYEQYFGPGTRLTVT.

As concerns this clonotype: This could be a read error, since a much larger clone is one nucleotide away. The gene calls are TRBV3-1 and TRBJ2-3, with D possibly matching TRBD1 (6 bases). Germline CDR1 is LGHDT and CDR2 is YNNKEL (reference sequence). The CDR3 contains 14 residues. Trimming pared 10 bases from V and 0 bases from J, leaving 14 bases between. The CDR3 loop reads CANRQVHSTDTQYF. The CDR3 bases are TGTGCCAACAGACAGGTACATAGCACAGATACGCAGTATTTT.

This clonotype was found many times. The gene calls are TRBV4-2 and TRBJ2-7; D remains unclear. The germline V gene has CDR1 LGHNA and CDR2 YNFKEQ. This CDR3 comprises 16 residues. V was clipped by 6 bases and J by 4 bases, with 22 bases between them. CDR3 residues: CASSAVVTDEPYEQYF. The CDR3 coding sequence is TGTGCCAGCAGTGCGGTGGTGACGGACGAACCTTACGAGCAGTACTTC.

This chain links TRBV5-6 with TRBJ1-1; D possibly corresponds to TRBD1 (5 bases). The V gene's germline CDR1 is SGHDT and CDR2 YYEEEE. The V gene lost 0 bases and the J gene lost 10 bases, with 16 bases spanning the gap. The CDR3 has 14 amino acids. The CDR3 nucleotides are TGTGCCAGCAGCTTGGGGGGACGAGGGGATCGAGCTTTCTTT. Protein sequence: CASSLGGRGDRAFF.

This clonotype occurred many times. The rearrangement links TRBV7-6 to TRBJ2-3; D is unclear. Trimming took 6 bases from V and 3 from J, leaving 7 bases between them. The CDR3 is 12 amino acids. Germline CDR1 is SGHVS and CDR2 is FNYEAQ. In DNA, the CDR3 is TGTGCCAGCAGTTCTATAACAGATACGCAGTATTTT. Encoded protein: CASSSITDTQYF.

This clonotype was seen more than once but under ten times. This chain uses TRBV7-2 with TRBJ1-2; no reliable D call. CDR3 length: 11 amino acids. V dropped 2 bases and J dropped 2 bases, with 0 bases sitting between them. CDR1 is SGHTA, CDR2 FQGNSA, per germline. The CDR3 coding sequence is TGTGCCAGCAGCTTAAACTATGGCTACACCTTC. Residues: CASSLNYGYTF. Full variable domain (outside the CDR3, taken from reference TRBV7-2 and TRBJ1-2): GAGVSQSPSNKVTEKGKDVELRCDPISGHTALYWYRQSLGQGLEFLIYFQGNSAPDKSGLPSDRFSAERTGGSVSTLTIQRTQQEDSAVYLCASSLNYGYTFGSGTRLTVV.